This T cell receptor beta chain stems from a study of tissue T cells after allogeneic stem cell transplantation (dated by TCRdb to 2021 to 2024). Regarding the study in general: Over a roughly three-year period, 7 or 8 adult allo-HCT recipients who had steroid-refractory GVHD were prospectively enrolled in a research-autopsy study. Every GVHD patient got a graft from a donor, with four grafts unmodified and three CD34-selected to deplete T cells. Gastrointestinal GVHD was present in all GVHD patients, several lines of GVHD-directed therapy were administered to all GVHD patients, and skin involvement was additionally present in about 5 GVHD patients. Five or six GVHD patients had pre-transplant PBMCs available, and those PBMCs were of recipient origin. In viably preserved blood and marrow, CD3+ T cells were flow-sorted if cell numbers allowed, whereas smaller samples went directly to DNA extraction. The study profiled TCR beta repertoires across many tissues from research autopsies of patients with and without GVHD, plus mouse models of GVHD. The human arm was conducted as a prospective observational study, and neither blinding nor randomization was performed.

The germline V gene (reference sequence) supplies CDR1 MNHEY and CDR2 SMNVEV. Relative to germline, V is missing 6 bases and J is missing 0 bases, with 12 bases of the junction outside any gene match. The CDR3 holds 21 amino acids from the cysteine to the phenylalanine. Only the CDR3 DNA is retained, 63 bases long and in frame from the first base. In light of the paper, this sample's time point label describes: recipient (host-origin) PBMCs collected before allo-HCT. The investigation overall reported the following: Which tissue TCRs were alloreactive or antigen-specific was not determined in the study, and some of the clones might have been host cells that persisted. Only a few T cell clones appeared in more than one patient, yet motif-based clustering showed tissue-specific repertoire signatures that were shared between patients. The patient cohort was small and clinically heterogeneous, and sampling depth was acknowledged as a limitation. In both patients and mice, T cells from blood and spleen picked up only a limited part of the TCR repertoire that was detected in tissues. Within patients, how anatomically similar tissues were was a major factor shaping TCR repertoire composition, regardless of disease or transplant status.

To note about this clone: The clone's antigen remains unknown. Qualities for individual bases were not recorded, and no much larger clone is one base off.

Library creation used the immunoSEQ multiplex PCR assay. Adaptive Biotechnologies performed the TCRbeta CDR3 sequencing at survey depth and reported CDR3 sequences, V/J genes, productive frequency and template counts. Amplification of TCR beta CDR3 regions was performed from genomic DNA rather than from RNA. The paper's processing steps were these. Jensen-Shannon divergence was used to quantify pairwise repertoire overlap between tissues, with a value of 1 meaning complete divergence and a value of 0 meaning identical repertoires. Tissues were grouped by single-linkage agglomerative hierarchical clustering of pairwise JSD values, and the clustering results were shown as dendrograms. All patient samples were analyzed with GLIPH2 using simulation_depth 1000, kmer_min_depth 3 and cdr3_length_cutoff 8, and only groups containing more than two unique CDR3s were kept. A standardized tissue-overlap score extrapolated Jaccard GLIPH-group overlap across patients to a standard repertoire size of 1000 clones. To look at how diversity was associated with clinical or experimental variables, linear mixed-effect models were used, with tissue treated as a fixed effect and individual treated as a random effect. This immuneACCESS table, as held by TCRdb, lists in-frame sequences with V and J called but not all clones. Of the missing ones, under half trace to an unresolved V gene in checked studies; the others have no known cause. V, J and clone size derive from that table, while D and trimming were established from the DNA sequence. This sample lists approximately 45,000 clones; 80% to 95% were detected once. Together, the top ten hold approximately 3.6% of the sample.

This specimen was blood, taken before transplantation. This TCR came from a woman between 35 and 75 years old who later had graft-versus-host disease after an allogeneic stem cell transplant. The V gene is TRBV27 and the J gene is TRBJ2-6, with TRBD2 identical over 15 junction bases. The sequenced DNA: TGTGCCAGCAGCCCTCTTACGGGACTAGCGGGAGGTAGCTCTGGGGCCAACGTCCTGACTTTC. This sequence encodes CASSPLTGLAGGSSGANVLTF.